This T cell receptor (beta chain) was profiled in a study of control samples from healthy donors and cancer patients. From germline, CDR1 is SGHNT and CDR2 YYREEE (reference sequence). The CDR3 has 14 amino acids. V dropped 2 bases and J dropped 4 bases, with 10 bases sitting between them. TCRdb's copy holds only in-frame clones and misses some; the assay was immunoSEQ multiplex PCR. The sample shows about 110,000 clones, roughly nine tenths of them seen only once. The sequencing input was blood. The clonotype was recovered from a human donor in good health. The donor label of this sample is uncertain. The chain couples TRBV5-4 to TRBJ2-1; D is possibly TRBD2 (5 bases). CDR3 region: CASSFEGQYNEQFF. DNA for the CDR3: TGTGCCAGCAGCTTTGAGGGCCAGTACAATGAGCAGTTCTTC.